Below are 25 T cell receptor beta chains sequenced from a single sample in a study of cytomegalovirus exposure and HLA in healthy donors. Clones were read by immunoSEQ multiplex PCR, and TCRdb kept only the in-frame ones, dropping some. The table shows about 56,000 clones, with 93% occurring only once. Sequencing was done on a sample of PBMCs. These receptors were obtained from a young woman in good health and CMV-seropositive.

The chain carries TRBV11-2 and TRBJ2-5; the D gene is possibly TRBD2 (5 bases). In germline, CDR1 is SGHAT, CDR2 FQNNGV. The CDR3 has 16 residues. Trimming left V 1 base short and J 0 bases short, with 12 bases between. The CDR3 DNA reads TGTGCCAGCAGCTTAGTCCCGACTAAGTACCAAGAGACCCAGTACTTC. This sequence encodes CASSLVPTKYQETQYF. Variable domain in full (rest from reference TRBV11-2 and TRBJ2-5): EAGVAQSPRYKIIEKRQSVAFWCNPISGHATLYWYQQILGQGPKLLIQFQNNGVVDDSQLPKDRFSAERLKGVDSTLKIQPAKLEDSAVYLCASSLVPTKYQETQYFGPGTRLLVL.

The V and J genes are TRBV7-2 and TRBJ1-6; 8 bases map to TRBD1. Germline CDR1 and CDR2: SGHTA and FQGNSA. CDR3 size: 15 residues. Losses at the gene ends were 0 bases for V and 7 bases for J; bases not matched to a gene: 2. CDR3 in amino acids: CASSLAQGANSPLHF. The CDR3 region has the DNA TGTGCCAGCAGCTTAGCCCAGGGGGCGAATTCACCCCTCCACTTT.

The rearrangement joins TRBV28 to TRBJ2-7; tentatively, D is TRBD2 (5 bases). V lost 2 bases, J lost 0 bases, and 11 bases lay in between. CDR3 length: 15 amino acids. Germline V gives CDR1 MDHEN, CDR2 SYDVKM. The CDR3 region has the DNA TGTGCCAGCAGTTTAAGCGGCGCTGCCTCCTACGAGCAGTACTTC. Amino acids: CASSLSGAASYEQYF.

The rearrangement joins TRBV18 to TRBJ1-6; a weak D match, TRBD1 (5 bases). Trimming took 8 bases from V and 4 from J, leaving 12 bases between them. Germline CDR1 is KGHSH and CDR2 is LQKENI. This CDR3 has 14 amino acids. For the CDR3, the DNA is TGTGCCAGCACAACGACAGCTTATAATTCACCCCTCCACTTT. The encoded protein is CASTTTAYNSPLHF.

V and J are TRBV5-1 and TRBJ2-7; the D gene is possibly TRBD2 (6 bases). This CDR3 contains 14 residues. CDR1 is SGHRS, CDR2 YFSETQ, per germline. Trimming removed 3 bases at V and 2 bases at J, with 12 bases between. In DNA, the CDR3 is TGCGCCAGCAGCTCGAGGGGAGGCCCCTACGAGCAGTACTTC. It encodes CASSSRGGPYEQYF.

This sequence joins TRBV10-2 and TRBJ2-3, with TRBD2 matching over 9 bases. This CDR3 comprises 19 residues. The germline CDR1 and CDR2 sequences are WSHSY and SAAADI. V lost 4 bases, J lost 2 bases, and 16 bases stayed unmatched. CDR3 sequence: CASSGSRGGVFGYTDTQYF. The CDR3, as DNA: TGCGCCAGCAGTGGATCCCGCGGGGGGGTCTTCGGATACACAGATACGCAGTATTTT.

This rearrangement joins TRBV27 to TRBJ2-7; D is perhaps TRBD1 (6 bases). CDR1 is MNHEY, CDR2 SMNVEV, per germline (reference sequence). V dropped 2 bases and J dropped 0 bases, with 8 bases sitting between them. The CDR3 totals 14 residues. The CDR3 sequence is CASSLSRGSYEQYF. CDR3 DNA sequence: TGTGCCAGCAGTTTAAGCAGGGGCTCCTACGAGCAGTACTTC.

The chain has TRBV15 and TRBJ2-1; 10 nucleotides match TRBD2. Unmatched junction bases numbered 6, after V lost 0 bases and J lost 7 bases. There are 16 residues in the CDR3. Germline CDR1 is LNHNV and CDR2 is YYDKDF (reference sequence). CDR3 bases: TGTGCCACCAGCAGAGATCCGGCTAGCGGGGGTAATGAGCAGTTCTTC. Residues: CATSRDPASGGNEQFF.

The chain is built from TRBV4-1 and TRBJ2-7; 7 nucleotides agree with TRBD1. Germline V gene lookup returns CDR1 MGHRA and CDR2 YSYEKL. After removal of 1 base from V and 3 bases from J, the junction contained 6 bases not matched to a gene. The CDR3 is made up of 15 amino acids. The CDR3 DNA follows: TGCGCCAGCAGCCAAGTTTTCGGGACAGTCTACGAGCAGTACTTC. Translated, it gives CASSQVFGTVYEQYF.

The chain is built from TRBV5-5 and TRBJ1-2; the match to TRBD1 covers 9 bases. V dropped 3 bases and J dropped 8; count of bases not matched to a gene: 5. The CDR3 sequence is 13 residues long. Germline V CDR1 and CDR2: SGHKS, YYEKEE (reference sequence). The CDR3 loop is CASSSGQGEGYTF. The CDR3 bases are TGTGCCAGCAGCTCGGGACAGGGAGAAGGCTACACCTTC.

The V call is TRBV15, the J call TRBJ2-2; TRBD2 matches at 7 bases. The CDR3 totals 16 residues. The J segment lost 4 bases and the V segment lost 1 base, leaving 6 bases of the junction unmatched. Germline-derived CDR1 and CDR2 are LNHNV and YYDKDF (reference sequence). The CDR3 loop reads CATSRASGRVTGELFF. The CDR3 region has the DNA TGTGCCACCAGCAGAGCTAGCGGTAGGGTCACCGGGGAGCTGTTTTTT.

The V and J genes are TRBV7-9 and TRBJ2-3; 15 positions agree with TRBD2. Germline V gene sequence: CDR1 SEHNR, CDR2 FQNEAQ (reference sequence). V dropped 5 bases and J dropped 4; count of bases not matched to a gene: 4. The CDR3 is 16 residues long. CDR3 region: CASSLGLAGGPDTQYF. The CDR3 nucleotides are TGTGCCAGCAGCCTCGGACTAGCGGGGGGGCCAGATACGCAGTATTTT.

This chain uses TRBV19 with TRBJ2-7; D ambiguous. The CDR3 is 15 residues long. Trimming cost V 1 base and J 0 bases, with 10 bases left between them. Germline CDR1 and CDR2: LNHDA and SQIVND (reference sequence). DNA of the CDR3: TGTGCCAGTAGTATAGGCGGCGGCGACTCCTACGAGCAGTACTTC. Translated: CASSIGGGDSYEQYF.

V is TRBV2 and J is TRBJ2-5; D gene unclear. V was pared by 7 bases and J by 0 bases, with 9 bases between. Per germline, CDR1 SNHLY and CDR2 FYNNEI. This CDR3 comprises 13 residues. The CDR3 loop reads CASKARYQETQYF. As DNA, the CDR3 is TGTGCCAGCAAGGCGAGGTACCAAGAGACCCAGTACTTC.

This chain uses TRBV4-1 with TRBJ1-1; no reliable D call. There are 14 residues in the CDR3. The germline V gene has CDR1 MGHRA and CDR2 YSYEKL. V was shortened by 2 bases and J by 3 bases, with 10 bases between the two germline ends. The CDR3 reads CASSQKAYYTEAFF. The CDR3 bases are TGCGCCAGCAGCCAAAAAGCTTATTACACTGAAGCTTTCTTT.

CDR3 in amino acids: CAWSIGQGSAYEQYF. CDR3 nucleotides: TGTGCCTGGAGCATTGGACAGGGGAGTGCCTACGAGCAGTACTTC. This chain uses TRBV30 with TRBJ2-7; 9 bases align to TRBD1. Germline V gives CDR1 GTSNPN, CDR2 SVGIG (reference sequence). V gave up 3 bases and J gave up 2 bases; unmatched junction bases: 8. The CDR3 spans 15 residues.

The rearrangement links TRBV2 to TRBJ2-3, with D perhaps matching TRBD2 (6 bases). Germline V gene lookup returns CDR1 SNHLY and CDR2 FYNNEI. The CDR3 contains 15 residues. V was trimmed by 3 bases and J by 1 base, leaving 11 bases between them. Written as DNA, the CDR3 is TGTGCCAGCAGTGATCGGGGGTTAGGCACAGATACGCAGTATTTT. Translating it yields CASSDRGLGTDTQYF.

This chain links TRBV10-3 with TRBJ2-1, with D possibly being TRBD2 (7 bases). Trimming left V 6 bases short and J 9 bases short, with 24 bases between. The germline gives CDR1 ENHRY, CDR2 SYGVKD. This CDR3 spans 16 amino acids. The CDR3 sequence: CAISDRGALSGSEQFF. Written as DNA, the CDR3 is TGTGCCATCAGCGACCGGGGGGCTCTAAGCGGGTCTGAGCAGTTCTTC.

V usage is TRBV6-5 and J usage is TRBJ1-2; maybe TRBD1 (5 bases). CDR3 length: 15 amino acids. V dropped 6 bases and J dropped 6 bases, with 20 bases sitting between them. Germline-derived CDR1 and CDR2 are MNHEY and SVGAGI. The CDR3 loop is CASSSLGGSQHGYTF. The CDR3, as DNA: TGTGCCAGCAGCTCCCTGGGGGGGAGTCAGCATGGCTACACCTTC.

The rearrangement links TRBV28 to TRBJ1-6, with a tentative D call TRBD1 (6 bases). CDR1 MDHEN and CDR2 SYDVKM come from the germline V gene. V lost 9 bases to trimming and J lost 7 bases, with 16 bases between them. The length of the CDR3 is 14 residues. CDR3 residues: CASSVRTVNSPLHF. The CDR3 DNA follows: TGTGCCAGTTCCGTTCGGACAGTCAATTCACCCCTCCACTTT.

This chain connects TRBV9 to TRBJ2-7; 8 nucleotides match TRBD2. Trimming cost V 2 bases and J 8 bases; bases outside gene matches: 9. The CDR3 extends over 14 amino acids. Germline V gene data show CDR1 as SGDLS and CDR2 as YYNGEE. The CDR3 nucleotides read TGTGCCAGCAGCGTCCCGGGGGGGGGCGGTCAGCAGTACTTC. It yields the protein CASSVPGGGGQQYF.

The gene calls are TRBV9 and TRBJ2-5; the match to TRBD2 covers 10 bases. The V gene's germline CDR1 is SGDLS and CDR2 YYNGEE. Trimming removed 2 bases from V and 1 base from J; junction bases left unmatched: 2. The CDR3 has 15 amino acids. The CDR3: CASSVSGGLQETQYF. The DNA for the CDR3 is TGTGCCAGCAGCGTTAGCGGGGGGCTCCAAGAGACCCAGTACTTC.

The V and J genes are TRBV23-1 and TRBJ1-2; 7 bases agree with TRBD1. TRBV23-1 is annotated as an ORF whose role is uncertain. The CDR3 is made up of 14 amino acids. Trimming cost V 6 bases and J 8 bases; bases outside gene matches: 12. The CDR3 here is CASRTKWTGRGYTF. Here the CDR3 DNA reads TGCGCCAGCAGAACAAAATGGACAGGAAGGGGCTACACCTTC.

As DNA, the CDR3 is TGCAGCGGCCGACAGGGGGCCGAGAACACTGAAGCTTTCTTT. This codes for CSGRQGAENTEAFF. The V and J genes are TRBV29-1 and TRBJ1-1; 10 bases match TRBD1. J gave up 1 base and V 7 bases, and 6 bases lay outside the gene matches. CDR1 is SQVTM and CDR2 is ANQGSEA in the germline V gene. The CDR3 is 14 residues long.

The CDR3 DNA sequence: TGCGCCAGCAGCCAGACGACGCGGGGCTTCTACGAGCAGTACTTC. Encoded protein: CASSQTTRGFYEQYF. The chain combines TRBV4-1 with TRBJ2-7, with D possibly matching TRBD2 (6 bases). Per the germline V gene, CDR1 is MGHRA and CDR2 is YSYEKL. This CDR3 spans 15 amino acids. The V end was cut by 3 bases, the J end by 3 bases, with 15 bases between.